This paragraph reports one TCR beta chain. The sample has other DNA sequences that encode this CDR3 too. Trimming removed 6 bases from V and 4 bases from J, with 13 bases in between. The CDR3 extends over 14 amino acids. In germline, CDR1 is LNHDA, CDR2 SQIVND (reference sequence). Data came from immunoSEQ multiplex PCR; TCRdb stores just in-frame clones and leaves some out. Of about 1,700 clones listed, roughly 80% are singletons. This sample is part of a study of immune cell composition in non-small cell lung cancer. The clonotype originates from a human donor with non-small cell lung cancer. The sample comprised lung tumor tissue. The rearrangement uses TRBV19 and TRBJ1-5; D possibly corresponds to TRBD1 (6 bases). For the CDR3, the DNA is TGTGCCAGTAGCCCTGGACAGAAGAATCAGCCCCAGCATTTT. Its protein product is CASSPGQKNQPQHF.